The following is a T cell receptor beta chain sequence with its context. Its antigen remains unknown. This sample was included in a study of siplizumab effects on memory and regulatory T cells. General study points: Major contributors to the alloresponse seemed to be naive T cells, which also appeared more diverse than memory cells.

Using immunoSEQ multiplex PCR, the repertoire was profiled, and TCRdb retains in-frame clones only, with some absent. Found here are fewer than 9,500 clones, roughly 69% of them singletons; the top ten hold approximately 61%. CDR1 is SGDLS, CDR2 YYNGEE, per germline. The CDR3 has 15 amino acids. The V gene lost 0 bases and the J gene lost 5 bases, with 14 bases spanning the gap. This chain joins TRBV9 and TRBJ1-1; D is uncertain. Material: effector memory CD8+ T cells sorted from blood. Subset in this sample: unstimulated CD8+ effector memory T cells. The receptor was derived from a human donor in good health. CDR3 sequence: CASSVVEHPGTEAFF. Written as DNA, the CDR3 is TGTGCCAGCAGCGTAGTTGAACACCCGGGGACTGAAGCTTTCTTT.